This T cell receptor beta chain was sequenced in a study of blood T cell repertoires in COVID-19. Some clones are missing from TCRdb's copy, which holds only in-frame ones; the method was immunoSEQ multiplex PCR. Counted here are 220,000 or so clones, around 83% occurring once; the ten biggest clones make up less than 9.5%. This clone was observed once. Trimming took 2 bases from V and 7 from J; bases not matched to a gene: 3. This CDR3 comprises 15 residues. Germline V lookup: CDR1 SEHNR, CDR2 FQNEAQ (reference sequence). V is TRBV7-9 and J is TRBJ1-6; 9 bases agree with TRBD1. Input material: peripheral blood. This TCR was sampled from a woman aged 80 or older with COVID-19, enrolled during active disease. Written as DNA, the CDR3 is TGTGCCAGCAGCTTATCCGGGACAGGGAATTCACCCCTCCACTTT. Encoded protein: CASSLSGTGNSPLHF.